This TCR beta chain was sequenced for a study of cytotoxic CD8 clonotypes in ibrutinib-treated CLL. Points from the study as a whole: Clonality at baseline surpassed age-matched healthy donors and tracked circulating CD8+ T-cell counts. Different sampling times were used for sustained-remission and progressing patients. An increase in clonality occurred at ibrutinib response, followed by a return toward baseline at progression.

With respect to this clone: Its cognate antigen is unknown.

Here immunoSEQ multiplex PCR was the method, and the copy in TCRdb shows in-frame clones only, minus some. Among 300,000 to 400,000 clones listed, about 64% were seen once. The receptor was isolated from a human donor with chronic lymphocytic leukemia. The sample in question was PBMCs, obtained after 36 months of ibrutinib treatment.

The CDR3 sequence is CASTGTKKETQYF. In DNA form, the CDR3 reads TGTGCCAGCACCGGGACTAAAAAAGAGACCCAGTACTTC. The chain couples TRBV6-5 to TRBJ2-5; 7 bases are shared with TRBD2. Germline assignment: CDR1 MNHEY and CDR2 SVGAGI. Germline trimming cut 7 bases from V and 3 bases from J; bases unmatched to any gene: 5. The CDR3 is made up of 13 amino acids.